This T cell receptor (beta chain) was found in a study of cytomegalovirus exposure and HLA in healthy donors. The CDR3 runs to 15 residues. CDR1 and CDR2 (germline): SGHRS, YFSETQ. J was trimmed by 2 bases and V by 0 bases; bases with no gene match: 3. Primers included in the PCR were 60 Vbeta and 13 Jbeta primers. Using immunoSEQ multiplex PCR, the repertoire was profiled, and TCRdb retains in-frame clones only, with some absent. This table holds hundreds of thousands of clones, over 60% found once. Sample: PBMCs. This chain connects TRBV5-1 to TRBJ2-7, with 9 nucleotides matching TRBD2. The clonotype originates from a male donor in good health and CMV-seronegative. In DNA form, the CDR3 reads TGCGCCAGCAGCTTGGTGAGCGGGGGGACCTACGAGCAGTACTTC. This gives the protein CASSLVSGGTYEQYF.